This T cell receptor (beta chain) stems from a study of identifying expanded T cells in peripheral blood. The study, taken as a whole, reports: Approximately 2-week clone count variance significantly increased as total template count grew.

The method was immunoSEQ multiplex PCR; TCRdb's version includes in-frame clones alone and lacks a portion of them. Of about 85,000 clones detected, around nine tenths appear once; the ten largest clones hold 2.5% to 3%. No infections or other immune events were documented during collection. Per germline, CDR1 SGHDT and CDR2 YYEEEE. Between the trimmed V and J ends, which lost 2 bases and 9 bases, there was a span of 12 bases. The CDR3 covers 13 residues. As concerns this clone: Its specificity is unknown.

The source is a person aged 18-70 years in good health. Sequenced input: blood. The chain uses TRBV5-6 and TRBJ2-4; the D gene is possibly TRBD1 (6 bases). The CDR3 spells CASSLGQLGIQYF. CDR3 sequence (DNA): TGTGCCAGCAGCTTAGGACAGCTTGGCATTCAGTACTTC.